This T cell receptor (beta chain) appears in the sequencing data of a study of cytomegalovirus exposure and HLA in healthy donors. Across the study: Of the donors genotyped, several hundred in all, 80% to 85% fell in the Caucasian-associated ancestry cluster. Study-wide findings and caveats: Earlier analysis found most TCR beta V segments productive about 87% or about 30% of the time. Immune exposure information available was restricted to CMV serostatus. Later on, a genetic analysis was performed. It linked a missense variant in DCLRE1C with V- and J-gene trimming of TCR beta.

PCR amplification relied on 60 Vbeta primers (plus 13 Jbeta primers). The data were produced by immunoSEQ multiplex PCR, yet TCRdb's version contains in-frame clones alone and is incomplete. The repertoire includes roughly 160,000 clones, 75% to 90% of them detected once, and 1% sits in the top ten. CDR1 is SEHNR, CDR2 FQNEAQ, per germline (reference sequence). The CDR3 is 12 amino acids in total, end residues counted. This clone came up once. Its antigen is unknown. Without the conserved terminal phenylalanine or tryptophan, this CDR3 likely stems from a read error. Because the CDR3's place on the DNA is in doubt, the DNA is left out and the CDR3 is given as listed by TCRdb.

The sample taken for sequencing was PBMCs. The source of this sequence is a boy younger than 10 in good health and CMV-seronegative. The chain employs TRBV7-9 and TRBJ1-1. The CDR3 loop reads CASSLPVRGAEV.